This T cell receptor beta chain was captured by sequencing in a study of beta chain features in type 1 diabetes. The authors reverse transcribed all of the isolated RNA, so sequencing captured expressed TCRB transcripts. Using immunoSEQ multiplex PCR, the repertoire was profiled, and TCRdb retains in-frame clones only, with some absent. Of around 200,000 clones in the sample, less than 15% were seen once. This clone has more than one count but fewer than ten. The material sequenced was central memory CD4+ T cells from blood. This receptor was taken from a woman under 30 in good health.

CDR3 nucleotide sequence: TGCAGCGTTGTAGGGGACTACCCCTTCCACGAGCAGTACTTC. Its translation is CSVVGDYPFHEQYF. V gene TRBV29-1 combines with J gene TRBJ2-7, with TRBD2 matching 7 bases. The CDR3 is 14 residues long. The J segment lost 5 bases and the V segment lost 4 bases, leaving 11 bases of the junction unmatched. Germline V lookup: CDR1 SQVTM, CDR2 ANQGSEA.